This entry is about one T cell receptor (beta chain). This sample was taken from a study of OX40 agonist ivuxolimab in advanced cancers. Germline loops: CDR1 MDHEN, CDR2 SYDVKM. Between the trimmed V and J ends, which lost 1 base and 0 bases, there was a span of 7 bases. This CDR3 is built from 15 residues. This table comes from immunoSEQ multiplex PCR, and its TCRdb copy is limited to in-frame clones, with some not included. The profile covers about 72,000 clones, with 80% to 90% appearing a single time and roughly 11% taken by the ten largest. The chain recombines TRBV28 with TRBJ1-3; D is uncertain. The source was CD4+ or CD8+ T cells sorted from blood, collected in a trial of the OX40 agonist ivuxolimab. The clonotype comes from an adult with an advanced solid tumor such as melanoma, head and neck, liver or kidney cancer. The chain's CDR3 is CASSLSFASGNTIYF. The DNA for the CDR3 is TGTGCCAGCAGTTTATCTTTTGCCTCTGGAAACACCATATATTTT.